One and the same sample provided the 31 T cell receptor beta chains below, sequenced in a study of breast tumors, draining lymph nodes, adjacent tissues. TCRdb ran MiXCR on the multiplex PCR reads and lists one entry per CDR3 protein. The data hold 84,000 or so distinct CDR3 sequences, with over 25% observed a single time. Samples came from axillary lymph nodes draining the breast cancer. Material for sequencing was axillary lymph node tissue. These receptors originate from a female donor with breast cancer. Some clones in this sample may be carry-over from other donors' samples.

This clonotype was counted ten times or more. The chain recombines TRBV2 with TRBJ2-5; 9 nucleotides match TRBD2. Germline assignment: CDR1 SNHLY and CDR2 FYNNEI. V was pared by 6 bases and J by 7 bases, with 12 bases of the junction left unmatched. CDR3 length: 15 amino acids. The CDR3, as DNA: TGTGCCAGCAGATGGGGGCGGGAGGGCCACGGGACCCAGTACTTC. As protein: CASRWGREGHGTQYF. The entire variable domain, with the rest obtained from reference TRBV2 and TRBJ2-5, is as follows: EPEVTQTPSHQVTQMGQEVILRCVPISNHLYFYWYRQILGQKVEFLVSFYNNEISEKSEIFDDQFSVERPDGSNFTLKIRSTKLEDSAMYFCASRWGREGHGTQYFGPGTRLLVL.

The rearrangement links TRBV6-2 or TRBV6-3 to TRBJ1-1; D might be TRBD1 (6 bases). The CDR3 has 15 amino acids. The ends were cut back, 0 bases at V and 6 bases at J, with 14 bases in the middle. Germline CDR1 reads MNHEY; CDR2 reads SVGEGT. CDR3 DNA: TGTGCCAGCAGTTACTCGGGGGGGCGGGGCTCTGAAGCTTTCTTT. Its translation is CASSYSGGRGSEAFF.

This clonotype showed up just a few times. The chain has TRBV5-6 and TRBJ1-1; tentative D call: TRBD1 (5 bases). The CDR3 is made up of 14 amino acids. CDR1 is SGHDT, CDR2 YYEEEE, per germline. The V and J ends lost 3 bases and 1 base respectively, with 10 bases between them. The CDR3 nucleotides read TGTGCCAGCAGCTCACCAGGGACGAACACTGAAGCTTTCTTT. As protein: CASSSPGTNTEAFF.

The chain combines TRBV2 with TRBJ1-3, with D possibly being TRBD1 (5 bases). The germline V and J ends were trimmed by 3 bases and 0 bases, with 6 bases remaining between them. CDR3 length equals 14 residues. From germline, CDR1 is SNHLY and CDR2 FYNNEI. The CDR3 bases are TGTGCCAGCAGTGATGACAGCTCTGGAAACACCATATATTTT. Translating it yields CASSDDSSGNTIYF.

The rearrangement joins TRBV28 to TRBJ2-1; 14 bases match TRBD2. The CDR3 runs to 15 residues. In germline, CDR1 is MDHEN, CDR2 SYDVKM. V was clipped by 6 bases and J by 8 bases; unmatched bases: 6. The CDR3 protein is CASRRTSGRLDEQFF. CDR3 DNA sequence: TGTGCCAGCAGGAGGACTAGCGGGAGGTTGGATGAGCAGTTCTTC.

This clonotype has at least ten counts. The chain joins TRBV18 to TRBJ2-5, with D possibly being TRBD1 (6 bases). Germline values: CDR1 KGHSH, CDR2 LQKENI. V was cut by 4 bases and J by 2 bases, with 11 bases left in between. This CDR3 comprises 14 residues. The DNA for the CDR3 is TGTGCCAGCTCACTCGGACAGCAACAAGAGACCCAGTACTTC. It translates to CASSLGQQQETQYF. The full variable domain, its missing parts supplied by reference TRBV18 and TRBJ2-5, is NAGVMQNPRHLVRRRGQEARLRCSPMKGHSHVYWYRQLPEEGLKFMVYLQKENIIDESGMPKERFSAEFPKEGPSILRIQQVVRGDSAAYFCASSLGQQQETQYFGPGTRLLVL.

At least ten counts were recorded for this clonotype. V usage is TRBV27 and J usage is TRBJ2-1; no firm D call. The CDR3 spans 13 residues. V gave up 5 bases and J gave up 0 bases, with 5 bases separating them. Per germline, CDR1 MNHEY and CDR2 SMNVEV (reference sequence). CDR3 amino acids: CASSPLSYNEQFF. CDR3 nucleotide sequence: TGTGCCAGCAGTCCGCTCTCCTACAATGAGCAGTTCTTC.

Concerning this clonotype itself: One base away lies a much larger clone, so this may be a sequencing read error. The chain links TRBV19 to TRBJ2-7; D is uncertain. Germline assignment: CDR1 LNHDA and CDR2 SQIVND (reference sequence). The CDR3 totals 17 residues. The DNA for the CDR3 is TGTGCCAGTAGTATAAAGGGCCACCGAATTAGCTCCTACGAGCAGTCCTTC. Its protein product is CASSIKGHRISSYEQSF.

This clonotype was seen ten or more times. This rearrangement joins TRBV7-3 to TRBJ2-5; TRBD1 aligns across 7 bases. CDR3 length: 13 amino acids. The V segment lost 5 bases and the J segment 5 bases; nucleotides outside the gene matches: 5. From germline, CDR1 is SGHTA and CDR2 FQGTGA. The CDR3 DNA reads TGTGCCAGCAGCCCGACAGGGATCGAGACCCAGTACTTC. This codes for CASSPTGIETQYF.

This clonotype was observed at least ten times. The J gene is TRBJ2-3, the V gene TRBV7-9, with D possibly matching TRBD2 (6 bases). The CDR3 covers 14 residues. Looked up from germline, CDR1 is SEHNR and CDR2 is FQNEAQ (reference sequence). V lost 8 bases to trimming and J lost 1 base, with 13 bases between them. The DNA for the CDR3 is TGTGCCAGCGGGAGCGGGCAGCGCACAGATACGCAGTATTTT. This encodes CASGSGQRTDTQYF.

Many counts were recorded for this clonotype. The CDR3 bases are TGCGCCAGCAGCTTGAGGTCGGAGAACTATGGCTACACCTTC. Amino acids: CASSLRSENYGYTF. J is TRBJ1-2 and V is TRBV5-1, with D hard to call. CDR3 size: 14 residues. V was shortened by 1 base and J by 2 bases, with 9 bases between the two germline ends. Germline V gene sequence: CDR1 SGHRS, CDR2 YFSETQ.

This clonotype was found many times. This rearrangement joins TRBV11-1 to TRBJ2-1; 12 positions match TRBD2. Germline-derived CDR1 and CDR2 are SGHAT and FQDESV (reference sequence). The CDR3 runs to 15 residues. J lost 7 bases, V lost 3 bases, and 4 bases had no gene match. CDR3 sequence reads: CASSFQLAGGNEQFF. Here the CDR3 DNA reads TGTGCCAGCAGCTTCCAACTAGCGGGAGGAAATGAGCAGTTCTTC.

V and J are TRBV7-2 and TRBJ1-1; 10 nucleotides line up with TRBD1. Looked up from germline, CDR1 is SGHTA and CDR2 is FQGNSA. The CDR3 contains 14 residues. Trimming took 5 bases from V and 7 from J; bases not matched to a gene: 7. Here the CDR3 reads CASSRGTGVGEAFF. The CDR3 nucleotides are TGTGCCAGCAGCCGAGGGACAGGGGTGGGTGAAGCTTTCTTT. The complete variable domain, with remaining parts taken from reference TRBV7-2 and TRBJ1-1, reads GAGVSQSPSNKVTEKGKDVELRCDPISGHTALYWYRQSLGQGLEFLIYFQGNSAPDKSGLPSDRFSAERTGGSVSTLTIQRTQQEDSAVYLCASSRGTGVGEAFFGQGTRLTVV.

This clonotype was counted at least ten times. The chain is built from TRBV4-2 and TRBJ1-4; 9 bases are shared with TRBD1. The junction had 6 bases not matched to a gene; V was cut back by 3 bases and J by 4 bases. Germline loops: CDR1 LGHNA, CDR2 YNFKEQ. The CDR3 contains 16 residues. The CDR3 loop is CASSQETGGHNEKLFF. CDR3 nucleotides: TGTGCCAGCAGCCAGGAGACAGGGGGTCATAATGAAAAACTGTTTTTT.

This clonotype has at least ten counts. The V gene is TRBV9, the J gene TRBJ2-3; TRBD2 matches 8 bases. Trimming cost V 0 bases and J 1 base; bases outside gene matches: 7. This CDR3 region has 17 residues. Germline values: CDR1 SGDLS, CDR2 YYNGEE. CDR3 DNA sequence: TGTGCCAGCAGCGTAGGCTGGACGGGAGGGGGCACAGATACGCAGTATTTT. Amino acids: CASSVGWTGGGTDTQYF.

This clonotype occurred a few times. The CDR3 reads CASSLGLAGGTQYF. The CDR3, as DNA: TGTGCCAGCAGCTTGGGACTAGCGGGCGGTACGCAGTATTTT. The J gene is TRBJ2-3, the V gene TRBV7-3, with 12 bases that match TRBD2. The CDR3 extends over 14 amino acids. After removal of 3 bases from V and 8 bases from J, the junction contained 3 bases not matched to a gene. Germline CDR1 and CDR2: SGHTA and FQGTGA.

As to this clonotype: One junction end does not reproduce the germline sequence, and a read error may be involved. The chain links TRBV20-1 to TRBJ2-3, with D hard to call. The CDR3 sequence is 12 residues long. Germline values: CDR1 DFQATT, CDR2 SNEGSKA (reference sequence). CDR3 protein: CGATGGTDTQYF. DNA of the CDR3: TGCGGTGCTACTGGCGGCACAGATACGCAGTATTTT.

This clonotype was observed at least ten times. This chain connects TRBV18 to TRBJ2-7; TRBD1 or TRBD2 may be the D gene (5 bases each). V lost 3 bases and J lost 0, with 9 bases in between. The CDR3 consists of 14 residues. Germline assignment: CDR1 KGHSH and CDR2 LQKENI. The CDR3 loop reads CASSPRDGSYEQYF. The CDR3, as DNA: TGTGCCAGCTCACCCCGGGACGGCTCCTACGAGCAGTACTTC.

At least ten counts were recorded for this clonotype. J is TRBJ2-1 and V is TRBV30; TRBD1 agrees at 7 bases. Per the germline V gene, CDR1 is GTSNPN and CDR2 is SVGIG (reference sequence). This CDR3 has 13 amino acids. The trim removed 4 bases at V and 7 bases at J, leaving 7 bases unmatched. This CDR3 is CAWKAGGLNEQFF. CDR3 sequence (DNA): TGTGCCTGGAAGGCAGGGGGTCTAAATGAGCAGTTCTTC.

As regards this clonotype: A much larger clone sits a single nucleotide away, making a read error possible. The V call is TRBV19, the J call TRBJ2-1; D is undetermined. Germline V gene data show CDR1 as LNHDA and CDR2 as SQIVND (reference sequence). The CDR3 loop spans 12 amino acids. The CDR3 is CASGISLNEQFF. In DNA, the CDR3 is TGTGCCAGTGGTATTTCCCTCAATGAGCAGTTCTTC.

The chain combines TRBV6-1 with TRBJ2-1; no clear D gene. Germline V gene sequence: CDR1 MNHNS, CDR2 SASEGT. Trimming removed 5 bases at V and 3 bases at J, with 17 bases between. The CDR3 is made up of 16 amino acids. The CDR3 DNA sequence: TGTGCCAGCAGTCAAGGCAACAGCATCTACTACAATGAGCAGTTCTTC. It encodes CASSQGNSIYYNEQFF.

This clonotype was counted ten times or more. Here the CDR3 reads CASKGYGTSNYEQYF. CDR3 DNA sequence: TGTGCCAGCAAGGGCTACGGGACATCAAACTACGAGCAGTACTTC. The V and J genes are TRBV27 and TRBJ2-7; D possibly corresponds to TRBD1 (6 bases). The germline gives CDR1 MNHEY, CDR2 SMNVEV (reference sequence). CDR3 size: 15 residues. V lost 7 bases and J lost 3, with 19 bases in between.

This clonotype has at least ten counts. The genes are TRBV18 and TRBJ2-5, with unresolved D. CDR3 length: 11 residues. Trimming took 8 bases from V and 3 from J, leaving 7 bases between them. In germline, CDR1 is KGHSH, CDR2 LQKENI. CDR3 amino acids: CASSREETQYF. In DNA, the CDR3 is TGTGCCAGCAGCCGCGAAGAGACCCAGTACTTC.

V usage is TRBV5-1 and J usage is TRBJ2-7; the match to TRBD1 covers 7 bases. The junction had 9 bases not matched to a gene; V was cut back by 7 bases and J by 2 bases. Germline lookup yields CDR1 SGHRS and CDR2 YFSETQ. This CDR3 is built from 14 residues. CDR3: CASCSRDSPYEQYF. The DNA of the CDR3 is TGCGCCAGCTGCTCCCGGGACAGCCCCTACGAGCAGTACTTC.

This clonotype was observed many times. The chain couples TRBV6-6 to TRBJ1-4; maybe TRBD1 (5 bases). Germline V CDR1 and CDR2: MNHNY, SVGAGI (reference sequence). This CDR3 region has 12 residues. The DNA for the CDR3 is TGTGTTTCTCGGGGCCTGGGTGAAAAACTGTTTTTT. Encoded protein: CVSRGLGEKLFF.

This clonotype occurred many times. V and J are TRBV19 and TRBJ2-1; 7 bases fit TRBD2. Per germline, CDR1 LNHDA and CDR2 SQIVND (reference sequence). Trimming took 3 bases from V and 9 from J; bases not matched to a gene: 11. The CDR3 sequence is 15 residues long. The CDR3 loop reads CASSIQASGDGEQFF. CDR3 bases: TGTGCCAGTAGTATTCAGGCTAGCGGCGACGGTGAGCAGTTCTTC.

This clonotype was detected once. A much larger clone differs from this one at a single base, so this may be a read error. The chain has TRBV29-1 and TRBJ1-1; D is unresolved. The CDR3 runs to 15 residues. The germline V gene has CDR1 SQVTM and CDR2 ANQGSEA. Between the trimmed V and J ends, which lost 5 bases and 0 bases, there was a span of 16 bases. The CDR3 coding sequence is TGCAGCGTTTTGGGAGTTGCTCCAATGAACACTGAAGCTTTCTTT. Encoded protein: CSVLGVAPMNTEAFF.

This clonotype was counted only a few times. One base away lies a much larger clone, so this may be a sequencing read error. This chain joins TRBV9 and TRBJ2-1; weak D call: TRBD1 (6 bases). The germline gives CDR1 SGDLS, CDR2 YYNGEE. The CDR3 loop spans 14 amino acids. CDR3 sequence (DNA): TGTGCCAGCAGCGTAGTAGGGGGAAACAATGAGCAGTCCTTC. It specifies CASSVVGGNNEQSF.

This clonotype has ten or more counts. The chain links TRBV2 to TRBJ2-7; a weak D match, TRBD1 (5 bases). CDR1 and CDR2 (germline): SNHLY, FYNNEI. The V and J ends lost 8 bases and 4 bases respectively, with 12 bases between them. This CDR3 region has 12 residues. CDR3 nucleotide sequence: TGTGCCAGCCAGGATGACAGATACGAGCAGTACTTC. Its protein is CASQDDRYEQYF. The whole variable domain, filled in from reference TRBV2 and TRBJ2-7, reads EPEVTQTPSHQVTQMGQEVILRCVPISNHLYFYWYRQILGQKVEFLVSFYNNEISEKSEIFDDQFSVERPDGSNFTLKIRSTKLEDSAMYFCASQDDRYEQYFGPGTRLTVT.

This clonotype occurred many times. V is TRBV12-3 or TRBV12-4 and J is TRBJ1-2; TRBD1 matches at 7 bases. Trimming took 6 bases from V and 6 from J; bases not matched to a gene: 16. The CDR3 totals 16 residues. The DNA of the CDR3 is TGTGCCAGCAGCAAGGAACAGGGGTATACGGGACATGGCTACACCTTC. The encoded protein is CASSKEQGYTGHGYTF.

This clonotype was picked up many times. The V gene is TRBV9, the J gene TRBJ1-3; D might be TRBD1 (5 bases). Trimming removed 4 bases at V and 0 bases at J, with 8 bases between. CDR1 and CDR2 (germline): SGDLS, YYNGEE. The CDR3 is 14 amino acids. CDR3 sequence: CASSSGASGNTIYF. The CDR3 DNA sequence: TGTGCCAGCAGCTCCGGGGCCTCTGGAAACACCATATATTTT. Complete variable domain (other parts from reference TRBV9 and TRBJ1-3): DSGVTQTPKHLITATGQRVTLRCSPRSGDLSVYWYQQSLDQGLQFLIQYYNGEERAKGNILERFSAQQFPDLHSELNLSSLELGDSALYFCASSSGASGNTIYFGEGSWLTVV.